This TCR beta chain appears in the sequencing data of a study of CD8 T cells in ankylosing spondylitis. Study-level points and caveats: Disease-linked clones were reportedly significantly enriched in matched ankylosing spondylitis synovial fluid. Typical of ankylosing spondylitis blood, it appeared, was a TCR beta motif of eight highly homologous variants.

Germline V gene data show CDR1 as LGHNA and CDR2 as YSLEER. This CDR3 region has 15 residues. The ends were cut back, 1 base at V and 1 base at J, with 11 bases in the middle. On this clonotype: Its antigen is currently unknown.

One entry per CDR3 protein, called by TCRdb with MiXCR from the 5' RACE reads. The data contain over 600,000 distinct CDR3 sequences, around 17% of them singletons. Input material: blood, either unsorted or a sorted T cell fraction (not recorded which). This sequence joins TRBV4-3 and TRBJ2-7; either TRBD1 or TRBD2 may fit D (5 bases each). This TCR was sampled from a male donor with ankylosing spondylitis. The CDR3 sequence: CASSQVAGSSYEQYF. CDR3 bases: TGCGCCAGCAGCCAAGTGGCAGGGAGTTCCTACGAGCAGTACTTC.